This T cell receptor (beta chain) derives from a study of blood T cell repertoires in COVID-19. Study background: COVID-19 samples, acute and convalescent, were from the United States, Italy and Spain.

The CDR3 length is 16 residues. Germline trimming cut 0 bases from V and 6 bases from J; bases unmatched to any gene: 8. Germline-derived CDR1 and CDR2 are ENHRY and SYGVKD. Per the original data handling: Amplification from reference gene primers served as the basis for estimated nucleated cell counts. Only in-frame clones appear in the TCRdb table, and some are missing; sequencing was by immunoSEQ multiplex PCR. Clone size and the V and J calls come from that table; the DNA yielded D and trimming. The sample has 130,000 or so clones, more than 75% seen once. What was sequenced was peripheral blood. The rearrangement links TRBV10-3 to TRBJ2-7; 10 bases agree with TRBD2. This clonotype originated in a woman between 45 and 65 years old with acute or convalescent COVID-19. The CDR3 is CAISESRGLAFTEQYF. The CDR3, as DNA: TGTGCCATCAGTGAGTCTAGGGGACTAGCGTTCACCGAGCAGTACTTC.